These 13 T cell receptor beta chains were sequenced from one sample in a study of blood T cell repertoires in COVID-19 (dated by TCRdb to the early 2020s). Preparation of the library involved the immunoSEQ multiplex PCR assay. TCRdb took this table from immuneACCESS and kept in-frame rearrangements with V and J called. Such tables lack part of the clones; where checked against another copy, unresolved V genes explain under half of the gap, and the rest is unexplained. This sample lists more than 85,000 clones; about 89% were detected once. The ten most abundant clones make up about 1% of the sample. The specimen sequenced was peripheral blood. The receptors here all came from a man in his fifties or sixties with acute or convalescent COVID-19.

The chain links TRBV28 to TRBJ1-1; D gene uncertain. Germline V gene lookup returns CDR1 MDHEN and CDR2 SYDVKM. The CDR3 runs to 12 residues. Trimming pared 6 bases from V and 5 bases from J, leaving 10 bases between. The CDR3, as DNA: TGTGCCAGCAGCCCCGTTAGAACTGAAGCTTTCTTT. The encoded protein is CASSPVRTEAFF. The variable domain in full, with the rest retrieved from reference TRBV28 and TRBJ1-1, is DVKVTQSSRYLVKRTGEKVFLECVQDMDHENMFWYRQDPGLGLRLIYFSYDVKMKEKGDIPEGYSVSREKKERFSLILESASTNQTSMYLCASSPVRTEAFFGQGTRLTVV.

The chain couples TRBV6-5 to TRBJ2-5, with TRBD2 as a possible D gene (5 bases). This CDR3 comprises 16 residues. Trimming took 4 bases from V and 6 from J, leaving 21 bases between them. Germline V gives CDR1 MNHEY, CDR2 SVGAGI. The CDR3 nucleotides are TGTGCCAGCAGTTCTCAACTAACTCTCAACGGGAAGACCCAGTACTTC. Translation: CASSSQLTLNGKTQYF.

The CDR3 DNA follows: TGTGCCTGGAGTGTACAGGCAAGCGAGCAGTACTTC. Residues: CAWSVQASEQYF. The chain joins TRBV30 to TRBJ2-7, with a possible D match to TRBD1 (5 bases). This CDR3 comprises 12 residues. Trimming took 0 bases from V and 6 from J, leaving 9 bases between them. Germline CDR1 reads GTSNPN; CDR2 reads SVGIG (reference sequence).

This sequence joins TRBV6-5 and TRBJ2-7; D unresolved. This CDR3 has 11 residues. The germline V gene encodes CDR1 MNHEY and CDR2 SVGAGI. Trimming stripped 9 bases from V and 0 bases from J, with 6 bases between. The CDR3 sequence is CASTGSYEQYV. Here the CDR3 DNA reads TGTGCCAGTACTGGCTCCTACGAGCAGTACGTC.

This rearrangement joins TRBV18 to TRBJ2-7, with D maybe TRBD2 (6 bases). CDR1 is KGHSH, CDR2 LQKENI, per germline. There are 15 residues in the CDR3. Trimming removed 0 bases at V and 3 bases at J, with 12 bases between. The CDR3 DNA is TGTGCCAGCTCACCACCTAGCGGAGGACTCTACGAGCAGTACTTC. Its translation: CASSPPSGGLYEQYF.

The chain joins TRBV4-2 to TRBJ2-7; 7 nucleotides match TRBD2. This CDR3 is built from 15 residues. Germline trimming cut 1 base from V and 3 bases from J; bases unmatched to any gene: 6. Per the germline V gene, CDR1 is LGHNA and CDR2 is YNFKEQ. The CDR3 region is CASSQALGLDYEQYF. DNA of the CDR3: TGTGCCAGCAGCCAAGCCCTTGGACTAGACTACGAGCAGTACTTC.

This chain uses TRBV14 with TRBJ2-2; D might be TRBD2 (6 bases). CDR3 size: 14 residues. V was cut by 2 bases and J by 12 bases, with 16 bases left in between. The germline gives CDR1 SGHDN, CDR2 FVKESK. The CDR3 bases are TGTGCCAGCAGCCAACGGGACTCCCTGGGGAAGCTGTTTTTT. Its translation: CASSQRDSLGKLFF.

The chain recombines TRBV19 with TRBJ1-1, with 8 bases fitting TRBD1. V lost 1 base, J lost 3 bases, and 13 bases stayed unmatched. The CDR3 is 18 amino acids. CDR1 is LNHDA and CDR2 is SQIVND in the germline V gene (reference sequence). This CDR3 reads CASSIGGGRGPGDTEAFF. The CDR3 DNA reads as TGTGCCAGTAGTATAGGAGGCGGCAGGGGGCCGGGGGACACTGAAGCTTTCTTT.

The V call is TRBV5-1, the J call TRBJ2-7, with 8 nucleotides matching TRBD2. Germline CDR1 SGHRS, CDR2 YFSETQ. This CDR3 is 14 amino acids long. V gave up 1 base and J gave up 7 bases; unmatched junction bases: 7. The CDR3 nucleotides read TGCGCCAGCAGCTTGACTAGCGGACCCTTGGAGCAGTACTTC. This gives the protein CASSLTSGPLEQYF.

On this clone: This CDR3 is also generated by other DNA sequences in the sample. Here the CDR3 DNA reads TGTGCCAGTAGTATTGGAGGGCGCGGTACTGAAGCTTTCTTT. It encodes CASSIGGRGTEAFF. The V call is TRBV19, the J call TRBJ1-1; no reliable D call. This CDR3 has 14 residues. Germline loops: CDR1 LNHDA, CDR2 SQIVND (reference sequence). Trimming took off 3 bases at V and 5 bases at J, with 13 bases between the two ends.

The rearrangement joins TRBV30 to TRBJ1-1; TRBD1 matches 8 bases. Germline V gene lookup returns CDR1 GTSNPN and CDR2 SVGIG (reference sequence). The CDR3 contains 13 residues. V lost 1 base to trimming and J lost 4 bases; unmatched junction nucleotides: 2. The CDR3 reads CAWSATGGTEAFF. The CDR3 DNA reads TGTGCCTGGAGTGCTACAGGGGGCACTGAAGCTTTCTTT.

The V call is TRBV7-2, the J call TRBJ1-1; D is ambiguous. The ends were cut back, 0 bases at V and 1 base at J, with 6 bases in the middle. Germline CDR1 SGHTA, CDR2 FQGNSA. The CDR3 runs to 14 residues. DNA of the CDR3: TGTGCCAGCAGCTTAGCGCACAGGAACACTGAAGCTTTCTTT. Amino acid sequence: CASSLAHRNTEAFF.

This clone was observed once. The CDR3 DNA follows: TGTGCCAGCAGTTTCTCGACAGTGAACACTGAAGCTTTCTTT. This sequence encodes CASSFSTVNTEAFF. The chain has TRBV27 and TRBJ1-1; tentatively, D is TRBD1 (5 bases). Germline V CDR1 and CDR2: MNHEY, SMNVEV (reference sequence). There are 14 residues in the CDR3. Trimming cost V 3 bases and J 0 bases, with 8 bases left between them.